These 20 T cell receptor beta chains were sequenced from one sample in a study of T cell responses to AZD1222 COVID-19 vaccine. Clones were sequenced by immunoSEQ multiplex PCR, and TCRdb holds only the in-frame ones, with some missing. Here the sample spans 100,000 to 150,000 clones, 88% being singletons. The starting material was peripheral blood, obtained on day 0 of MenACWY control vaccination. The source of these receptors is an adult in good health.

The chain is built from TRBV9 and TRBJ2-5, with 9 nucleotides matching TRBD2. This CDR3 is built from 17 residues. Trimming removed 2 bases from V and 0 bases from J; junction bases left unmatched: 8. Germline loops: CDR1 SGDLS, CDR2 YYNGEE. CDR3 DNA: TGTGCCAGCAGCGTGGGATCGACTAGCGGAAACCAAGAGACCCAGTACTTC. As protein: CASSVGSTSGNQETQYF.

The V and J genes are TRBV13 and TRBJ2-1; the D gene is possibly TRBD1 (5 bases). Trimming shortened V by 5 bases and J by 0 bases, and 17 bases separated the two germline ends. The germline V gene encodes CDR1 PRHDT and CDR2 FYEKMQ (reference sequence). This CDR3 is 17 amino acids long. DNA of the CDR3: TGTGCCAGCAGCGTCAGGGCTCACCGGAGCTCCTACAATGAGCAGTTCTTC. Encoded protein: CASSVRAHRSSYNEQFF.

The V gene is TRBV29-1, the J gene TRBJ1-3, with D maybe TRBD1 (5 bases). V shed 4 bases and J shed 0 bases, with 13 bases lying between them. This CDR3 region has 15 residues. Germline CDR1 and CDR2: SQVTM and ANQGSEA. CDR3 sequence (DNA): TGCAGCGTTGCTGGGGCGAAGAACTCTGGAAACACCATATATTTT. Its protein is CSVAGAKNSGNTIYF. The variable domain in full, with the rest retrieved from reference TRBV29-1 and TRBJ1-3, is SAVISQKPSRDICQRGTSLTIQCQVDSQVTMMFWYRQQPGQSLTLIATANQGSEATYESGFVIDKFPISRPNLTFSTLTVSNMSPEDSSIYLCSVAGAKNSGNTIYFGEGSWLTVV.

The CDR3 bases are TGTGCCTGGGCCCCGAAGACACACCCTGACTACGAGCAGTACTTC. This codes for CAWAPKTHPDYEQYF. The chain links TRBV30 to TRBJ2-7; D is ambiguous. V lost 5 bases and J 3 bases, leaving 20 bases between the germline ends. Germline lookup yields CDR1 GTSNPN and CDR2 SVGIG (reference sequence). The CDR3 loop spans 15 amino acids. Drawing the rest from reference TRBV30 and TRBJ2-7, the complete variable domain is SQTIHQWPATLVQPVGSPLSLECTVEGTSNPNLYWYRQAAGRGLQLLFYSVGIGQISSEVPQNLSASRPQDRQFILSSKKLLLSDSGFYLCAWAPKTHPDYEQYFGPGTRLTVT.

The rearrangement joins TRBV6-5 to TRBJ2-1; weak D call: TRBD1 (6 bases). CDR3 length: 14 amino acids. Trimming removed 8 bases from V and 0 bases from J, with 11 bases in between. Per germline, CDR1 MNHEY and CDR2 SVGAGI. The CDR3 sequence is CASSPTGSYNEQFF. In DNA form, the CDR3 reads TGTGCCAGCTCCCCGACAGGCTCCTACAATGAGCAGTTCTTC.

The genes are TRBV2 and TRBJ1-2, with no clear D. Germline-derived CDR1 and CDR2 are SNHLY and FYNNEI. Trimming removed 11 bases from V and 3 bases from J, with 13 bases in between. CDR3 length: 12 amino acids. The CDR3: CAAKGADYGYTF. The CDR3 DNA reads TGTGCCGCGAAAGGAGCAGACTATGGCTACACCTTC.

The J gene is TRBJ2-2, the V gene TRBV19; a possible D gene is TRBD1 (6 bases). Trimming shortened V by 3 bases and J by 2 bases, and 10 bases separated the two germline ends. Germline CDR1 and CDR2: LNHDA and SQIVND (reference sequence). The length of the CDR3 is 15 residues. The CDR3, as DNA: TGTGCCAGTAGTATGGGGACAACTAACACCGGGGAGCTGTTTTTT. Encoded protein: CASSMGTTNTGELFF.

The chain has TRBV30 and TRBJ2-7, with 9 nucleotides matching TRBD1. From germline, CDR1 is GTSNPN and CDR2 SVGIG (reference sequence). The CDR3 runs to 13 residues. After removal of 2 bases from V and 2 bases from J, the junction contained 1 base not matched to a gene. CDR3 coding DNA: TGTGCCTGGAGTAGGGACAGGGCCTACGAGCAGTACTTC. Residues: CAWSRDRAYEQYF.

The rearrangement uses TRBV30 and TRBJ2-7, with 9 bases fitting TRBD2. Germline V lookup: CDR1 GTSNPN, CDR2 SVGIG (reference sequence). This CDR3 has 16 amino acids. V lost 3 bases to trimming and J lost 2 bases; unmatched junction nucleotides: 11. The CDR3 protein is CAWSSKRGRAPYEQYF. CDR3 DNA sequence: TGTGCCTGGAGCAGTAAGCGCGGGAGGGCCCCCTACGAGCAGTACTTC.

This chain connects TRBV28 to TRBJ2-4; tentative D call: TRBD2 (7 bases). V lost 5 bases, J lost 3 bases, and 17 bases lay in between. Per germline, CDR1 MDHEN and CDR2 SYDVKM. The CDR3 length is 16 residues. CDR3 nucleotides: TGTGCCAGCAGTCCCTATGGGGGGGGCGGCAAAAACATTCAGTACTTC. Residues: CASSPYGGGGKNIQYF.

The rearrangement links TRBV7-9 to TRBJ2-2; D gene ambiguous. Germline CDR1 reads SEHNR; CDR2 reads FQNEAQ (reference sequence). The CDR3 sequence is 13 residues long. V was clipped by 9 bases and J by 5 bases, with 13 bases between them. Here the CDR3 reads CARPSGNTGELFF. CDR3 DNA: TGTGCCAGACCCAGTGGCAATACCGGGGAGCTGTTTTTT.

The CDR3: CASSLSGPHSYEQYF. DNA for the CDR3: TGTGCCAGCAGCCTGAGCGGACCGCACTCCTACGAGCAGTACTTC. The J gene is TRBJ2-7, the V gene TRBV5-4, with D possibly matching TRBD2 (5 bases). In germline, CDR1 is SGHNT, CDR2 YYREEE (reference sequence). This CDR3 is 15 amino acids long. Trimming removed 4 bases at V and 0 bases at J, with 14 bases between.

This clone showed up just once. The chain combines TRBV5-5 with TRBJ2-2; the D is unclear. The CDR3 is 12 amino acids. The germline CDR1 and CDR2 sequences are SGHKS and YYEKEE (reference sequence). Trimming removed 3 bases at V and 5 bases at J, with 5 bases between. CDR3 nucleotides: TGTGCCAGCAGCTCCAGGACCGGGGAGCTGTTTTTT. Its translation is CASSSRTGELFF.

This clone was detected only a few times. Other DNA sequences in the sample encode the same CDR3. This chain uses TRBV3-1 (or the pseudogene TRBV3-2) with TRBJ1-3; no definite D call. V was pared by 2 bases and J by 0 bases, with 2 bases between. This CDR3 has 13 amino acids. CDR1 and CDR2 from the germline V gene are LGHDT and YNNKEL (reference sequence). CDR3 amino acids: CASSQSSGNTIYF. The CDR3 region has the DNA TGTGCCAGCAGCCAATCCTCTGGAAACACCATATATTTT.

The chain carries TRBV28 and TRBJ1-6; no firm D call. The germline V gene has CDR1 MDHEN and CDR2 SYDVKM. V was cut by 5 bases and J by 0 bases, with 17 bases left in between. This CDR3 is 18 amino acids long. The CDR3 DNA follows: TGTGCCAGCAGTCAATACGTACTCCTGAGCTCCTATAATTCACCCCTCCACTTT. Translation gives CASSQYVLLSSYNSPLHF.

The chain is built from TRBV9 and TRBJ2-1; D may be TRBD1 (5 bases). The germline gives CDR1 SGDLS, CDR2 YYNGEE. V was pared by 4 bases and J by 5 bases, with 13 bases between. This CDR3 comprises 14 residues. CDR3 DNA sequence: TGTGCCAGCAGCCCCGCAGGGTCAGACAATGAGCAGTTCTTC. This encodes CASSPAGSDNEQFF.

This clone was seen once. V and J are TRBV3-1 (or the pseudogene TRBV3-2) and TRBJ1-1, with D hard to call. The CDR3 is 16 residues long. Germline V CDR1 and CDR2: LGHDT, YNNKEL (reference sequence). The V end was cut by 4 bases, the J end by 0 bases, with 15 bases between. DNA of the CDR3: TGTGCCAGCAGCCGTGCGGCAGGTAGGATGAACACTGAAGCTTTCTTT. It yields the protein CASSRAAGRMNTEAFF.

The chain joins TRBV4-1 to TRBJ1-2, with D perhaps matching TRBD1 (5 bases). This CDR3 comprises 15 residues. The ends were cut back, 1 base at V and 0 bases at J, with 9 bases in the middle. The germline V gene has CDR1 MGHRA and CDR2 YSYEKL. The CDR3 is CASSQVGGANYGYTF. The CDR3 nucleotides are TGCGCCAGCAGCCAAGTGGGGGGAGCTAACTATGGCTACACCTTC.

The chain recombines TRBV6-5 with TRBJ1-1, with D possibly being TRBD1 (5 bases). CDR3 size: 13 residues. The germline CDR1 and CDR2 sequences are MNHEY and SVGAGI. Trimming took off 8 bases at V and 3 bases at J, with 13 bases between the two ends. CDR3 sequence: CASGARGYTEAFF. The CDR3 DNA sequence: TGTGCCAGCGGGGCCCGGGGCTACACTGAAGCTTTCTTT.

This chain uses TRBV6-5 with TRBJ1-1, with 7 positions matching TRBD1. J gave up 8 bases and V 0 bases, and 0 bases lay outside the gene matches. CDR1 and CDR2 (germline): MNHEY, SVGAGI. This CDR3 has 12 amino acids. The CDR3 here is CASSYSDREAFF. CDR3 DNA: TGTGCCAGCAGTTACTCGGACAGGGAAGCTTTCTTT.